The 20 T cell receptor beta chains presented below share a single source sample, sequenced in a study of blood T cell repertoires in COVID-19. Measured with immunoSEQ multiplex PCR; TCRdb has only the in-frame clones, and not every one. Here the sample spans just over 250,000 clones, 84% being singletons. The source material was PBMCs or T cells enriched from blood (not recorded which). Receptors originate from a man aged 25-45 years with acute COVID-19.

This sequence joins TRBV3-1 (or the pseudogene TRBV3-2) and TRBJ1-6, with D possibly matching TRBD1 (5 bases). V shed 3 bases and J shed 5 bases, with 8 bases lying between them. The length of the CDR3 is 14 residues. CDR1 and CDR2 (germline): LGHDT, YNNKEL (reference sequence). CDR3 amino acids: CASSQQGNNSPLHF. DNA for the CDR3: TGTGCCAGCAGCCAGCAGGGTAATAATTCACCCCTCCACTTT.

This clone was detected only once. V is TRBV23-1 and J is TRBJ1-4; 10 nucleotides line up with TRBD1. TRBV23-1 is assigned to the ORF class and has an uncertain function. The CDR3 runs 18 residues. J lost 11 bases, V lost 2 bases, and 17 bases had no gene match. The CDR3 loop is CASSQQPDGQGGLCKLFF. In DNA, the CDR3 is TGCGCCAGCAGTCAACAACCGGATGGACAGGGGGGTCTGTGTAAACTGTTTTTT.

J is TRBJ1-2 and V is TRBV19; 9 nucleotides line up with TRBD1. The J segment lost 5 bases and the V segment lost 7 bases, leaving 11 bases of the junction unmatched. From germline, CDR1 is LNHDA and CDR2 SQIVND (reference sequence). The length of the CDR3 is 15 residues. CDR3: CASNPGTGSHYGYTF. The DNA of the CDR3 is TGTGCCAGTAATCCCGGGACAGGGTCACATTATGGCTACACCTTC.

The rearrangement joins TRBV5-1 to TRBJ1-4; a weak D match, TRBD1 (5 bases). Germline loops: CDR1 SGHRS, CDR2 YFSETQ. CDR3 length: 15 amino acids. The ends were cut back, 0 bases at V and 0 bases at J, with 6 bases in the middle. The CDR3 protein is CASSLGTTTNEKLFF. The CDR3 DNA is TGCGCCAGCAGCTTGGGGACAACAACTAATGAAAAACTGTTTTTT. Full variable domain (missing parts from reference TRBV5-1 and TRBJ1-4): KAGVTQTPRYLIKTRGQQVTLSCSPISGHRSVSWYQQTPGQGLQFLFEYFSETQRNKGNFPGRFSGRQFSNSRSEMNVSTLELGDSALYLCASSLGTTTNEKLFFGSGTQLSVL.

The chain combines TRBV19 with TRBJ2-2; TRBD1 is a possible D gene (5 bases). The CDR3 contains 12 residues. Trimming pared 9 bases from V and 6 bases from J, leaving 11 bases between. Germline CDR1 is LNHDA and CDR2 is SQIVND (reference sequence). The CDR3 region is CASSTAAGELFF. The CDR3 region has the DNA TGTGCCAGCTCGACAGCAGCCGGGGAGCTGTTTTTT.

The chain joins TRBV3-1 (or the pseudogene TRBV3-2) to TRBJ2-1; TRBD2 aligns across 10 bases. V shed 3 bases, J shed 5 bases, and the junction held 7 bases outside the gene matches. The germline CDR1 and CDR2 sequences are LGHDT and YNNKEL (reference sequence). The CDR3 contains 16 residues. CDR3 region: CASSQVLAGANNEQFF. The CDR3 DNA reads as TGTGCCAGCAGCCAGGTTCTAGCGGGGGCCAACAATGAGCAGTTCTTC.

This chain uses TRBV6-2 or TRBV6-3 with TRBJ2-7; 10 bases fit TRBD2. This CDR3 contains 15 residues. CDR1 is MNHEY and CDR2 is SVGEGT in the germline V gene. V shed 4 bases, J shed 5 bases, and the junction held 8 bases outside the gene matches. The CDR3 spells CASSSSGRVSDEQYV. For the CDR3, the DNA is TGTGCCAGCAGTTCTAGCGGGAGAGTTAGCGACGAGCAGTACGTC.

The chain has TRBV6-5 and TRBJ2-1; a possible D gene is TRBD1 (6 bases). Between the trimmed V and J ends, which lost 9 bases and 8 bases, there was a span of 14 bases. The CDR3 is 12 residues long. CDR1 is MNHEY and CDR2 is SVGAGI in the germline V gene. In nucleotides, the CDR3 is TGTGCCAGTCGTAGAGGGGGACATGAGCAGTTCTTC. It specifies CASRRGGHEQFF.

The chain has TRBV24-1 and TRBJ2-2; the match to TRBD1 covers 7 bases. Germline lookup yields CDR1 KGHDR and CDR2 SFDVKD. V lost 7 bases to trimming and J lost 1 base; unmatched junction nucleotides: 8. This CDR3 has 16 amino acids. DNA of the CDR3: TGTGCCACCAGCTTCCACCGGACAGGGAACACCGGGGAGCTGTTTTTT. Its protein product is CATSFHRTGNTGELFF.

The V and J genes are TRBV27 and TRBJ1-2; tentatively, D is TRBD1 (5 bases). CDR1 is MNHEY, CDR2 SMNVEV, per germline (reference sequence). This CDR3 is built from 13 residues. The V end was cut by 4 bases, the J end by 5 bases, with 11 bases between. Here the CDR3 DNA reads TGTGCCAGCAGTTGGGGCAGGGATTATGGCTACACCTTC. Translated: CASSWGRDYGYTF.

The V call is TRBV19, the J call TRBJ1-2; TRBD1 matches 11 bases. This CDR3 region has 14 residues. CDR1 LNHDA and CDR2 SQIVND come from the germline V gene (reference sequence). The ends lost 7 bases at V and 8 bases at J; junction bases unmatched: 9. The CDR3 loop reads CASKVGQGAFGYTF. The CDR3 DNA reads as TGTGCCAGTAAGGTTGGACAGGGGGCGTTCGGCTACACCTTC.

The chain joins TRBV28 to TRBJ1-2; 7 bases fit TRBD1. CDR1 and CDR2 (germline): MDHEN, SYDVKM. The CDR3 spans 15 residues. Unmatched junction bases numbered 7, after V lost 6 bases and J lost 0 bases. The chain's CDR3 is CASSSRGVPNYGYTF. DNA for the CDR3: TGTGCCAGCAGCAGCAGGGGGGTTCCTAACTATGGCTACACCTTC.

This clone was detected once. The chain couples TRBV5-1 to TRBJ1-1; D possibly corresponds to TRBD1 (5 bases). The CDR3 has 13 amino acids. Deletions cut 1 base from V and 6 bases from J, with 10 bases between. In germline, CDR1 is SGHRS, CDR2 YFSETQ. The CDR3 DNA is TGCGCCAGCAGCTTGCGGGGGACTTCTGAAGCTTTCTTT. This codes for CASSLRGTSEAFF.

This clone was counted once. The V gene is TRBV5-1, the J gene TRBJ2-2; D not certain. The V gene's germline CDR1 is SGHRS and CDR2 YFSETQ. Trimming shortened V by 2 bases and J by 7 bases, and 12 bases separated the two germline ends. The CDR3 has 14 residues. The DNA of the CDR3 is TGCGCCAGCAGCTTAATCGAACCGGGCGGGGAGCTGTTTTTT. Its protein is CASSLIEPGGELFF.

In DNA form, the CDR3 reads TGTGCCAGCAGCCCCCGCTTGGGGGGGCGCACCGGGGAGCTGTTTTTT. Its translation is CASSPRLGGRTGELFF. The chain combines TRBV7-2 with TRBJ2-2, with a tentative D call TRBD2 (7 bases). The CDR3 runs to 16 residues. V was trimmed by 5 bases and J by 4 bases, leaving 17 bases between them. Germline assignment: CDR1 SGHTA and CDR2 FQGNSA.

This clone was detected ten times or more. This chain joins TRBV28 and TRBJ1-1; D is perhaps TRBD1 (5 bases). Germline V gene lookup returns CDR1 MDHEN and CDR2 SYDVKM. This CDR3 contains 16 residues. The V end lost 2 bases, the J end lost 10 bases, and 23 bases lay between the germline ends. DNA of the CDR3: TGTGCCAGCAGTTTAGTTTTTCAGGCGAGTAAGGGGTCAGCTTTCTTT. Translating it yields CASSLVFQASKGSAFF.

This clone occurred many times. V gene TRBV19 combines with J gene TRBJ1-5, with 7 nucleotides matching TRBD1. V dropped 7 bases and J dropped 4; count of bases not matched to a gene: 10. The germline gives CDR1 LNHDA, CDR2 SQIVND (reference sequence). There are 15 residues in the CDR3. The CDR3 sequence: CASNRGDSFNQPQHF. Written as DNA, the CDR3 is TGTGCCAGTAATAGGGGGGACAGTTTTAATCAGCCCCAGCATTTT. The full variable domain, completed using reference TRBV19 and TRBJ1-5, is DGGITQSPKYLFRKEGQNVTLSCEQNLNHDAMYWYRQDPGQGLRLIYYSQIVNDFQKGDIAEGYSVSREKKESFPLTVTSAQKNPTAFYLCASNRGDSFNQPQHFGDGTRLSIL.

The chain has TRBV24-1 and TRBJ1-4; D is uncertain. CDR1 KGHDR and CDR2 SFDVKD come from the germline V gene. Trimming stripped 4 bases from V and 8 bases from J, with 10 bases between. The CDR3 is made up of 13 amino acids. DNA of the CDR3: TGTGCCACCAGTGACCCCGGGAACGAAAAACTGTTTTTT. Its translation is CATSDPGNEKLFF.

The chain has TRBV15 and TRBJ1-4; D uncertain. V was pared by 1 base and J by 8 bases, with 5 bases between. Germline CDR1 is LNHNV and CDR2 is YYDKDF (reference sequence). This CDR3 region has 12 residues. As DNA, the CDR3 is TGTGCCACCAGCAGAGCCGTGGAAAAACTGTTTTTT. Translating it yields CATSRAVEKLFF.

This clone was detected only once. The rearrangement links TRBV27 to TRBJ1-2; 9 bases map to TRBD1. This CDR3 is 15 amino acids long. The trim removed 5 bases at V and 5 bases at J, leaving 9 bases unmatched. The germline V gene encodes CDR1 MNHEY and CDR2 SMNVEV (reference sequence). The CDR3 sequence: CASSNPPGQGYGYTF. CDR3 sequence (DNA): TGTGCCAGCAGTAATCCACCGGGACAGGGATATGGCTACACCTTC.